This TCR beta chain was recorded in a study of T cells in Graves' hyperthyroidism and ophthalmopathy. Trimming pared 7 bases from V and 6 bases from J, leaving 17 bases between. CDR1 is MDHEN, CDR2 SYDVKM, per germline. This CDR3 region has 14 residues. Diagnosing involved the use of clinical symptoms, serum thyroxine and TRAb, thyroid ultrasound and orbital computed tomography. RNA transcripts were the template for amplifying TCR beta CDR3 regions. The study used the HTBI primer set for a first-round RT-PCR of the TCR CDR3. Using its own MiXCR run on the multiplex PCR reads, TCRdb lists one record per CDR3 protein. The repertoire holds around 350,000 distinct CDR3 sequences, with around 14% as singletons. This clonotype was observed at least ten times.

The source is a woman younger than 30 with Graves' hyperthyroidism that later progressed to Graves' ophthalmopathy. This rearrangement joins TRBV28 to TRBJ2-3; D possibly corresponds to TRBD2 (5 bases). Sequencing was carried out using blood. Written as DNA, the CDR3 is TGTGCCAGCACCCTTGGTCTCGGGAAGGATACGCAGTATTTT. Its protein product is CASTLGLGKDTQYF.